The 25 T cell receptor beta chains below all came from one sample that was sequenced in a study of T cells after yellow fever vaccination. TCRdb analysed the 5' RACE reads with MiXCR anew, one entry per CDR3 protein. The table shows 250,000 or so distinct CDR3 sequences, with 6.9% occurring only once. Sequencing was performed on CD4+ T cells sorted from PBMCs, taken 15 days after the yellow fever booster vaccination. The source of these receptors is a man aged 25-45 years who received the YFV17D yellow fever vaccine.

This chain joins TRBV30 and TRBJ2-5; perhaps TRBD2 as D (5 bases). V lost 5 bases, J lost 5 bases, and 12 bases lay in between. Germline V gene lookup returns CDR1 GTSNPN and CDR2 SVGIG (reference sequence). This CDR3 contains 12 residues. DNA of the CDR3: TGTGCCTGGTCCGGGATACGGGAGACCCAGTACTTC. The encoded protein is CAWSGIRETQYF. Full variable domain (rest looked up from reference TRBV30 and TRBJ2-5): SQTIHQWPATLVQPVGSPLSLECTVEGTSNPNLYWYRQAAGRGLQLLFYSVGIGQISSEVPQNLSASRPQDRQFILSSKKLLLSDSGFYLCAWSGIRETQYFGPGTRLLVL.

At least ten counts were recorded for this clonotype. The rearrangement joins TRBV29-1 to TRBJ2-1, with D perhaps TRBD1 (6 bases). The CDR3 has 14 residues. Between the trimmed V and J ends, which lost 4 bases and 7 bases, there was a span of 17 bases. Looked up from germline, CDR1 is SQVTM and CDR2 is ANQGSEA. For the CDR3, the DNA is TGCAGCGTTGGACGGGGAGCGAGGGGGAATGAGCAGTTCTTC. Its protein product is CSVGRGARGNEQFF.

This sequence joins TRBV24-1 and TRBJ2-1; 9 nucleotides agree with TRBD2. The junction had 0 bases not matched to a gene; V was cut back by 5 bases and J by 5 bases. Germline loops: CDR1 KGHDR, CDR2 SFDVKD. The CDR3 length is 13 residues. CDR3 DNA sequence: TGTGCCACCAGTGCTAGCGGGAACAATGAGCAGTTCTTC. Translated: CATSASGNNEQFF.

This clonotype has just a few counts. The rearrangement links TRBV7-9 to TRBJ2-7; 7 bases are a match to TRBD2. CDR1 and CDR2 (germline): SEHNR, FQNEAQ (reference sequence). This CDR3 spans 15 amino acids. The J segment lost 2 bases and the V segment lost 10 bases, leaving 14 bases of the junction unmatched. This CDR3 is CATHQAERGAYEQYF. The CDR3 bases are TGTGCCACTCATCAGGCCGAGCGGGGAGCCTACGAGCAGTACTTC.

This clonotype was seen only a few times. The gene calls are TRBV5-1 and TRBJ2-5; unclear D gene. The V end lost 0 bases, the J end lost 3 bases, and 9 bases lay between the germline ends. The CDR3 has 14 amino acids. CDR1 is SGHRS and CDR2 is YFSETQ in the germline V gene. This chain's CDR3 is CASSLGHPEETQYF. CDR3 nucleotides: TGCGCCAGCAGCTTGGGGCACCCTGAAGAGACCCAGTACTTC.

The chain is built from TRBV20-1 and TRBJ2-5; TRBD1 is a possible D gene (6 bases). The ends were cut back, 6 bases at V and 5 bases at J, with 22 bases in the middle. Germline CDR1 is DFQATT and CDR2 is SNEGSKA (reference sequence). The CDR3 is 15 residues long. CDR3 in amino acids: CSARAGAQIGETQYF. Written as DNA, the CDR3 is TGCAGTGCGCGAGCAGGGGCGCAAATCGGGGAGACCCAGTACTTC.

This clonotype is deemed medium-sized (0.01 to 0.1%). The V call is TRBV20-1, the J call TRBJ1-5; D is undetermined. Germline lookup yields CDR1 DFQATT and CDR2 SNEGSKA (reference sequence). The CDR3 loop spans 13 amino acids. The V end was cut by 3 bases, the J end by 5 bases, with 11 bases between. The CDR3 DNA follows: TGCAGTGCTAGGGTGGGGATTTATCAGCCCCAGCATTTT. Its translation: CSARVGIYQPQHF.

The chain links TRBV29-1 to TRBJ2-1; 14 nucleotides line up with TRBD2. The CDR3 has 13 residues. CDR1 is SQVTM, CDR2 ANQGSEA, per germline. CDR3 coding DNA: TGCAGTGGACTAGCGGGGGGAAACAATGAGCAGTTCTTC. Amino acids: CSGLAGGNNEQFF.

This clonotype was counted at least ten times. The chain recombines TRBV27 with TRBJ2-1; D possibly corresponds to TRBD2 (5 bases). The germline V gene encodes CDR1 MNHEY and CDR2 SMNVEV (reference sequence). The CDR3 totals 13 residues. V lost 3 bases and J lost 10, with 13 bases in between. The CDR3, as DNA: TGTGCCAGCAGTTTGTCTCGGGAAAGAGAGCAGTTCTTC. This sequence encodes CASSLSREREQFF.

The CDR3 coding sequence is TGTGCCAGCAGTGACCATAGCGGGAGGCCCTCCAATGAGCAGTTCTTC. It codes for CASSDHSGRPSNEQFF. The chain combines TRBV25-1 with TRBJ2-1; 10 nucleotides align to TRBD2. The CDR3 consists of 16 residues. J was trimmed by 6 bases and V by 3 bases; bases with no gene match: 8. Germline V CDR1 and CDR2: MGHDK, SYGVNS. Drawing the rest from reference TRBV25-1 and TRBJ2-1, the complete variable domain is EADIYQTPRYLVIGTGKKITLECSQTMGHDKMYWYQQDPGMELHLIHYSYGVNSTEKGDLSSESTVSRIRTEHFPLTLESARPSHTSQYLCASSDHSGRPSNEQFFGPGTRLTVL.

The rearrangement links TRBV5-1 to TRBJ2-2; 12 nucleotides match TRBD2. The CDR3 is made up of 16 amino acids. From germline, CDR1 is SGHRS and CDR2 YFSETQ. V shed 4 bases, J shed 4 bases, and the junction held 5 bases outside the gene matches. CDR3 amino acids: CASSPLAGGITGELFF. The CDR3, as DNA: TGCGCCAGCAGCCCTCTAGCGGGAGGGATCACCGGGGAGCTGTTTTTT.

This clonotype came up a few times. J is TRBJ2-1 and V is TRBV6-1; D not resolved. Trimming shortened V by 1 base and J by 0 bases, and 4 bases separated the two germline ends. Germline-derived CDR1 and CDR2 are MNHNS and SASEGT. CDR3 length: 14 amino acids. In DNA form, the CDR3 reads TGTGCCAGCAGTGAAGGGAGCTCCTACAATGAGCAGTTCTTC. Protein: CASSEGSSYNEQFF.

This clonotype was observed a handful of times. The gene calls are TRBV7-3 and TRBJ2-2; 12 bases align to TRBD2. The CDR3 is made up of 17 amino acids. Trimming took 3 bases from V and 4 from J; bases not matched to a gene: 6. Looked up from germline, CDR1 is SGHTA and CDR2 is FQGTGA. This CDR3 is CASSFRLAGDVTGELFF. In DNA, the CDR3 is TGTGCCAGCAGCTTCAGACTAGCGGGAGACGTCACCGGGGAGCTGTTTTTT.

This clonotype was observed at least ten times. The chain joins TRBV5-1 to TRBJ1-6, with D unresolved. The CDR3 length is 12 residues. Germline loops: CDR1 SGHRS, CDR2 YFSETQ. V gave up 2 bases and J gave up 4 bases, with 1 base separating them. The CDR3 here is CASSLYNSPLHF. CDR3 in DNA: TGCGCCAGCAGCTTATATAATTCACCCCTCCACTTT.

This clonotype came up many times. The chain combines TRBV20-1 with TRBJ1-2; weak D call: TRBD1 (5 bases). The germline V and J ends were trimmed by 4 bases and 4 bases, with 19 bases remaining between them. The CDR3 is 15 amino acids. Germline loops: CDR1 DFQATT, CDR2 SNEGSKA (reference sequence). This CDR3 reads CSAIRLSGTVYGYTF. CDR3 bases: TGCAGTGCTATCCGACTGTCTGGGACTGTCTATGGCTACACCTTC.

There are a few counts of this clonotype. V gene TRBV15 combines with J gene TRBJ2-3; D is possibly TRBD1 (6 bases). Germline V gene lookup returns CDR1 LNHNV and CDR2 YYDKDF (reference sequence). This CDR3 region has 15 residues. V lost 1 base and J lost 4, with 12 bases in between. The CDR3 nucleotides are TGTGCCACCAGCAGAGTACAGGGTAACTCAGATACGCAGTATTTT. Amino acids: CATSRVQGNSDTQYF. Drawing the rest from reference TRBV15 and TRBJ2-3, the complete variable domain is DAMVIQNPRYQVTQFGKPVTLSCSQTLNHNVMYWYQQKSSQAPKLLFHYYDKDFNNEADTPDNFQSRRPNTSFCFLDIRSPGLGDTAMYLCATSRVQGNSDTQYFGPGTRLTVL.

At least ten counts were recorded for this clonotype. J is TRBJ2-7 and V is TRBV9; D uncertain. V dropped 7 bases and J dropped 11 bases, with 19 bases sitting between them. CDR3 size: 12 residues. Germline CDR1 reads SGDLS; CDR2 reads YYNGEE. The CDR3 bases are TGTGCCAGCCGACCCTTACGTGGGGTTGAGTACTTC. It encodes CASRPLRGVEYF.

This clonotype was observed a few times. The chain links TRBV18 to TRBJ1-3, with no clear D. V lost 2 bases and J 0 bases, leaving 11 bases between the germline ends. The germline gives CDR1 KGHSH, CDR2 LQKENI. The CDR3 is made up of 16 amino acids. CDR3 sequence (DNA): TGTGCCAGCTCACCAGCACAGAGCAGCTCTGGAAACACCATATATTTT. Its translation: CASSPAQSSSGNTIYF.

The chain carries TRBV2 and TRBJ2-4, with D maybe TRBD2 (5 bases). This CDR3 has 12 amino acids. V shed 1 base and J shed 10 bases, with 8 bases lying between them. CDR1 is SNHLY and CDR2 is FYNNEI in the germline V gene. The CDR3, as DNA: TGTGCCAGCAGTGAAGACAGAGGGATTCAGTACTTC. Its translation is CASSEDRGIQYF. Supplemented by reference TRBV2 and TRBJ2-4, the full variable domain reads EPEVTQTPSHQVTQMGQEVILRCVPISNHLYFYWYRQILGQKVEFLVSFYNNEISEKSEIFDDQFSVERPDGSNFTLKIRSTKLEDSAMYFCASSEDRGIQYFGAGTRLSVL.

The chain uses TRBV5-1 and TRBJ2-7; 12 bases match TRBD2. V lost 3 bases, J lost 3 bases, and 10 bases stayed unmatched. The CDR3 covers 17 residues. Germline CDR1 and CDR2: SGHRS and YFSETQ. This CDR3 reads CASSSRTSGKNDYEQYF. CDR3 in DNA: TGCGCCAGCAGCTCGCGGACTAGCGGGAAGAACGACTACGAGCAGTACTTC.

This clonotype occurred many times. The V and J genes are TRBV2 and TRBJ1-1; the D gene is possibly TRBD1 (6 bases). Trimming shortened V by 7 bases and J by 4 bases, and 25 bases separated the two germline ends. CDR3 length equals 17 residues. Germline loops: CDR1 SNHLY, CDR2 FYNNEI. The DNA for the CDR3 is TGTGCCAGCACTATAAAAGGGGGTACAGGGCGAAGCACTGAAGCTTTCTTT. Its translation is CASTIKGGTGRSTEAFF. Based on the CDR3 plus reference TRBV2 and TRBJ1-1, the full variable domain is EPEVTQTPSHQVTQMGQEVILRCVPISNHLYFYWYRQILGQKVEFLVSFYNNEISEKSEIFDDQFSVERPDGSNFTLKIRSTKLEDSAMYFCASTIKGGTGRSTEAFFGQGTRLTVV.

There are many counts of this clonotype. The J gene is TRBJ2-1, the V gene TRBV21-1; the table names TRBD1, a call not compared with the DNA. TRBV21-1 counts as a pseudogene. The CDR3 consists of 13 residues. DNA of the CDR3: TGTGCCAGCACTCCGGGACAGTATTTCGAGCAGTTCTTC. Translated, it gives CASTPGQYFEQFF.

This clonotype was observed many times. J is TRBJ2-3 and V is TRBV11-2, with D perhaps matching TRBD1 or TRBD2 (5 bases each). The CDR3 covers 16 residues. Germline values: CDR1 SGHAT, CDR2 FQNNGV. Trimming removed 1 base from V and 8 bases from J, with 19 bases in between. The CDR3 region has the DNA TGTGCCAGCAGCTTAGCTGGGGACCAAAGGATTGGTACGCAGTATTTT. Its protein is CASSLAGDQRIGTQYF.

This clonotype came up a few times. The rearrangement links TRBV7-2 to TRBJ1-2; D is uncertain. CDR1 is SGHTA, CDR2 FQGNSA, per germline. V shed 1 base and J shed 7 bases, with 16 bases lying between them. There are 15 residues in the CDR3. For the CDR3, the DNA is TGTGCCAGCAGCTTAGGGGATAACTCTAGCCCTGGCTACACCTTC. Its protein product is CASSLGDNSSPGYTF.

This clonotype was counted a few times. The V and J genes are TRBV6-5 and TRBJ1-2; 7 nucleotides agree with TRBD1. The CDR3 spans 13 residues. The J segment lost 7 bases and the V segment lost 4 bases, leaving 6 bases of the junction unmatched. Germline CDR1 MNHEY, CDR2 SVGAGI. The CDR3 loop is CASSSVTGFGYTF. The CDR3 DNA sequence: TGTGCCAGCAGTTCCGTGACAGGGTTTGGCTACACCTTC.